This TCR beta chain was sequenced during a study of shared clonotypes between healthy human individuals. Clones were read by immunoSEQ multiplex PCR, and TCRdb kept only the in-frame ones, dropping some. The table records around 2,000,000 clones, 85% to 95% of them present only once. Study conclusions and caveats: Naive CD4 clonotypes overlapped across a handful of donors at approximately 4.5%. Having only a few donors restricted how much genetic and exposure-history diversity was captured. Naive subsets generally exceeded memory subsets in estimated richness.

Comment on this clone: Antigen unknown.

Germline lookup yields CDR1 MNHEY and CDR2 SVGAGI. CDR3 size: 14 residues. The ends were cut back, 2 bases at V and 5 bases at J, with 10 bases in the middle. Positively selected for CCR7, the CD45RO-negative cells used as naive CD8 cells excluded terminally differentiated effector memory CD45RA+ cells. Free of recent acute infections or vaccinations, the donors were healthy HIV-negative adults. This TCR was sampled from a man younger than 30 in good health. Some clones in this sample may be carry-over from other donors' samples. The specimen sequenced was naive CD8+ T cells from PBMCs. The chain uses TRBV6-5 and TRBJ2-1, with D perhaps being TRBD1 or TRBD2 (5 bases each). The CDR3 sequence is CASSYGGFNNEQFF. Here the CDR3 DNA reads TGTGCCAGCAGTTACGGGGGTTTCAACAATGAGCAGTTCTTC.